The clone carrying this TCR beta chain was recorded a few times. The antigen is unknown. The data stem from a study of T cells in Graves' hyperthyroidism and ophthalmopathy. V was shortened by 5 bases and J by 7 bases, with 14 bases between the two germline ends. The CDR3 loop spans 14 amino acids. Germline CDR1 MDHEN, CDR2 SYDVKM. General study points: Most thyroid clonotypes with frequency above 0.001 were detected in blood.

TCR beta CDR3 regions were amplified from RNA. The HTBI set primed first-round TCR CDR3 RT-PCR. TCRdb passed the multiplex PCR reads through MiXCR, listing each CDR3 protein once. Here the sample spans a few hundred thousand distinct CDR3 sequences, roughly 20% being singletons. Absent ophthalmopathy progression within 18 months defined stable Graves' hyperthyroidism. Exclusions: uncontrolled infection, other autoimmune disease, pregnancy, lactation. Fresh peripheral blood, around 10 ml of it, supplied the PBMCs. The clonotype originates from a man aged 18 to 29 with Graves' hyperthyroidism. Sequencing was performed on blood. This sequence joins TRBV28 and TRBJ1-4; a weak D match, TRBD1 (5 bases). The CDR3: CASSRTPTGEKLFF. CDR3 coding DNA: TGTGCCAGCAGTCGGACACCCACGGGTGAAAAACTGTTTTTT.